One sample yielded the 30 T cell receptor beta chains listed below, sequenced in a study of cytomegalovirus exposure and HLA in healthy donors (dated by TCRdb to 2015 to 2018). Library method: the immunoSEQ multiplex PCR assay. A mixture of 60 forward primers for TCR Vbeta segments and 13 reverse primers for TCR Jbeta segments was used in the multiplex PCR. In its TCRdb copy, this immuneACCESS table keeps in-frame sequences only and misses some clones. Where compared with another copy, unresolved V genes explain less than half of these, and the others have no known cause. The sample data list approximately 160,000 clones, and 68% of these were observed just once. The top ten clones comprise 4% to 5.5% of the sample. The sequencing sample was made of PBMCs. These receptors originate from a woman aged 18-29 years in good health and CMV-seropositive.

This clone appeared a few times. The rearrangement links TRBV5-1 to TRBJ2-6; D remains ambiguous. From germline, CDR1 is SGHRS and CDR2 YFSETQ. Trimming pared 0 bases from V and 2 bases from J, leaving 9 bases between. CDR3 length: 16 amino acids. The CDR3 DNA reads TGCGCCAGCAGCTTGGTCCCTAAAACTGGGGCCAACGTCCTGACTTTC. It encodes CASSLVPKTGANVLTF.

CDR3 bases: TGTGCCAGCAGTTATCGGAGTCGCGAGACCCAGTACTTC. It specifies CASSYRSRETQYF. The rearrangement joins TRBV6-7 to TRBJ2-5; D gene ambiguous. TRBV6-7 is an ORF; its function is uncertain. The CDR3 extends over 13 amino acids. V lost 3 bases and J 5 bases, leaving 10 bases between the germline ends.

This clone was recorded a few times. The chain has TRBV4-1 and TRBJ1-5, with 8 positions matching TRBD1. V dropped 1 base and J dropped 3; count of bases not matched to a gene: 14. This CDR3 has 19 amino acids. Per the germline V gene, CDR1 is MGHRA and CDR2 is YSYEKL. Written as DNA, the CDR3 is TGCGCCAGCAGCCAAGGGCGCGGTCAGGGGGCAGGGAACAATCAGCCCCAGCATTTT. Protein sequence: CASSQGRGQGAGNNQPQHF.

Here the CDR3 reads CASSHAGGLYNEQFF. DNA for the CDR3: TGTGCCAGTTCTCACGCGGGAGGGCTTTACAATGAGCAGTTCTTC. The chain combines TRBV19 with TRBJ2-1; 9 bases are a match to TRBD2. The CDR3 runs to 15 residues. Trimming at V came to 8 bases and at J to 4 bases, leaving 9 bases not matched to a gene. The V gene's germline CDR1 is LNHDA and CDR2 SQIVND (reference sequence).

In this sample, this clone turned up a few times. The chain employs TRBV25-1 and TRBJ2-5; 8 bases line up with TRBD1. The germline gives CDR1 MGHDK, CDR2 SYGVNS. V lost 3 bases and J lost 5; bases outside the gene matches: 8. CDR3 size: 15 residues. CDR3 DNA sequence: TGTGCCAGCAGTGACCGCAGGGGGCGCGGGGAGACCCAGTACTTC. It specifies CASSDRRGRGETQYF.

The chain recombines TRBV13 with TRBJ2-7, with TRBD2 as a possible D gene (5 bases). V was shortened by 2 bases and J by 0 bases, with 11 bases between the two germline ends. Germline CDR1 is PRHDT and CDR2 is FYEKMQ (reference sequence). The CDR3 spans 15 residues. CDR3 nucleotides: TGTGCCAGCAGCTTAAAGGGCGGGTTCTCCTACGAGCAGTACTTC. Protein product: CASSLKGGFSYEQYF.

This clone was seen more than once but under ten times. The chain is built from TRBV7-2 and TRBJ1-4; 9 bases are a match to TRBD1. Germline CDR1 and CDR2: SGHTA and FQGNSA. The trim removed 5 bases at V and 8 bases at J, leaving 9 bases unmatched. This CDR3 is built from 15 residues. CDR3 region: CASSPYGQGKEKLFF. CDR3 bases: TGTGCCAGCAGCCCATATGGACAGGGGAAGGAAAAACTGTTTTTT. Drawing the rest from reference TRBV7-2 and TRBJ1-4, the complete variable domain is GAGVSQSPSNKVTEKGKDVELRCDPISGHTALYWYRQSLGQGLEFLIYFQGNSAPDKSGLPSDRFSAERTGGSVSTLTIQRTQQEDSAVYLCASSPYGQGKEKLFFGSGTQLSVL.

This chain's CDR3 is CASSPAGGLEKLFF. The CDR3 coding sequence is TGTGCCAGCAGCCCCGCAGGGGGCCTTGAAAAACTGTTTTTT. V and J are TRBV28 and TRBJ1-4; 8 nucleotides match TRBD1. Germline V gene sequence: CDR1 MDHEN, CDR2 SYDVKM. The CDR3 runs to 14 residues. Trimming removed 6 bases from V and 7 bases from J; junction bases left unmatched: 7.

The chain combines TRBV19 with TRBJ2-1; D perhaps matches TRBD2 (7 bases). Germline lookup yields CDR1 LNHDA and CDR2 SQIVND (reference sequence). The CDR3 extends over 15 amino acids. The V end was cut by 6 bases, the J end by 8 bases, with 20 bases between. The CDR3 reads CASRREGGGFYEQFF. The CDR3 nucleotides are TGTGCCAGTAGGAGGGAGGGAGGGGGATTCTATGAGCAGTTCTTC.

V usage is TRBV7-8 and J usage is TRBJ2-4; TRBD1 is a possible D gene (6 bases). Germline lookup yields CDR1 SGHVS and CDR2 FQNEAQ. CDR3 length equals 15 residues. V was cut by 1 base and J by 0 bases, with 7 bases left in between. In DNA, the CDR3 is TGTGCCAGCAGCTTAGGGACAGTAGCCAAAAACATTCAGTACTTC. As protein: CASSLGTVAKNIQYF.

This chain connects TRBV7-9 to TRBJ1-4; TRBD1 agrees at 10 bases. CDR1 and CDR2 (germline): SEHNR, FQNEAQ (reference sequence). The CDR3 totals 17 residues. The junction had 9 bases not matched to a gene; V was cut back by 4 bases and J by 4 bases. In nucleotides, the CDR3 is TGTGCCAGCAGCTCCGCCGGGACAGGGGTTAGTAATGAAAAACTGTTTTTT. This encodes CASSSAGTGVSNEKLFF.

This chain connects TRBV7-9 to TRBJ2-5, with D tentatively TRBD2 (6 bases). Germline V lookup: CDR1 SEHNR, CDR2 FQNEAQ (reference sequence). The V and J ends lost 6 bases and 0 bases respectively, with 17 bases between them. The CDR3 length is 16 residues. In DNA, the CDR3 is TGTGCCAGCAGTGAACCGGGACGGGAGTACCAAGAGACCCAGTACTTC. Translating it yields CASSEPGREYQETQYF.

The rearrangement joins TRBV6-5 to TRBJ1-4, with D hard to call. This CDR3 has 15 amino acids. Trimming pared 4 bases from V and 4 bases from J, leaving 13 bases between. Germline CDR1 and CDR2: MNHEY and SVGAGI. This chain's CDR3 is CASSSLTAGNEKLFF. CDR3 nucleotide sequence: TGTGCCAGCAGTTCCTTGACTGCTGGTAATGAAAAACTGTTTTTT.

In nucleotides, the CDR3 is TGCGCCAGCAGTCTCGCACGGACAGGGGGCGCTAACACTGAAGCTTTCTTT. Its protein product is CASSLARTGGANTEAFF. The chain carries TRBV4-3 and TRBJ1-1; TRBD1 matches 11 bases. In germline, CDR1 is LGHNA, CDR2 YSLEER. The CDR3 length is 17 residues. After removal of 6 bases from V and 2 bases from J, the junction contained 11 bases not matched to a gene.

This clone was seen more than once but under ten times. The chain employs TRBV25-1 and TRBJ2-3; D gene unclear. Germline V lookup: CDR1 MGHDK, CDR2 SYGVNS. Between the trimmed V and J ends, which lost 8 bases and 4 bases, there was a span of 4 bases. The CDR3 is 10 amino acids. The CDR3 bases are TGTGCCAGCTCCTCAGATACGCAGTATTTT. Its protein product is CASSSDTQYF.

This clone has only one observation. The chain combines TRBV15 with TRBJ2-1; 9 bases map to TRBD2. The germline gives CDR1 LNHNV, CDR2 YYDKDF (reference sequence). The CDR3 is 16 residues long. The junction had 8 bases not matched to a gene; V was cut back by 1 base and J by 7 bases. This CDR3 is CATSRGPAGGGNEQFF. CDR3 DNA sequence: TGTGCCACCAGCAGAGGGCCAGCGGGGGGAGGGAATGAGCAGTTCTTC.

The chain couples TRBV7-2 to TRBJ2-7, with 8 bases matching TRBD2. Germline lookup yields CDR1 SGHTA and CDR2 FQGNSA. The CDR3 spans 14 residues. Unmatched junction bases numbered 9, after V lost 6 bases and J lost 5 bases. The CDR3 DNA reads as TGTGCCAGCAGTGCCGGGGGGGGCCCGAACGAGCAGTACTTC. Translation gives CASSAGGGPNEQYF.

This clone has only one observation. The gene calls are TRBV14 and TRBJ2-2, with D hard to call. CDR3 size: 14 residues. Trimming took off 0 bases at V and 2 bases at J, with 4 bases between the two ends. CDR1 and CDR2 from the germline V gene are SGHDN and FVKESK. The CDR3 coding sequence is TGTGCCAGCAGCCAAGACAGAAACACCGGGGAGCTGTTTTTT. Its translation is CASSQDRNTGELFF.

CDR3 bases: TGTGCCAGTAGCCCGGCAACAGATCCCTCCTACGAGCAGTACTTC. Its protein is CASSPATDPSYEQYF. V is TRBV19 and J is TRBJ2-7; D not resolved. Germline V gene data show CDR1 as LNHDA and CDR2 as SQIVND (reference sequence). Trimming took off 6 bases at V and 0 bases at J, with 15 bases between the two ends. The CDR3 covers 15 residues.

The chain uses TRBV27 and TRBJ2-7, with no clear D. Germline V CDR1 and CDR2: MNHEY, SMNVEV (reference sequence). The CDR3 extends over 15 amino acids. V gave up 3 bases and J gave up 3 bases, with 15 bases separating them. CDR3 in amino acids: CASSFKTHDFYEQYF. CDR3 nucleotides: TGTGCCAGCAGTTTTAAAACACACGATTTCTACGAGCAGTACTTC.

This sequence joins TRBV19 and TRBJ2-2; TRBD2 matches 11 bases. Germline loops: CDR1 LNHDA, CDR2 SQIVND (reference sequence). The CDR3 loop spans 13 amino acids. CDR3 region: CSSSSGRTGELFF. The CDR3 DNA follows: TGTTCCTCCTCTAGCGGGAGGACCGGGGAGCTGTTTTTT. The whole variable domain, filled in from reference TRBV19 and TRBJ2-2, reads DGGITQSPKYLFRKEGQNVTLSCEQNLNHDAMYWYRQDPGQGLRLIYYSQIVNDFQKGDIAEGYSVSREKKESFPLTVTSAQKNPTAFYLCSSSSGRTGELFFGEGSRLTVL.

The chain links TRBV27 to TRBJ2-7; 8 positions agree with TRBD2. Germline V gene lookup returns CDR1 MNHEY and CDR2 SMNVEV (reference sequence). The CDR3 spans 15 residues. V was clipped by 7 bases and J by 2 bases; unmatched bases: 10. The CDR3 sequence is CASTRAGGLPYEQYF. The CDR3 DNA is TGTGCCAGCACTCGGGCGGGAGGCCTTCCCTACGAGCAGTACTTC.

The chain couples TRBV4-1 to TRBJ1-1; D possibly corresponds to TRBD1 (5 bases). Germline CDR1 MGHRA, CDR2 YSYEKL. The CDR3 is made up of 14 amino acids. The V end was cut by 1 base, the J end by 1 base, with 7 bases between. The CDR3 nucleotides read TGCGCCAGCAGCCAAGGGGACTCGAACACTGAAGCTTTCTTT. This codes for CASSQGDSNTEAFF.

This chain connects TRBV6-1 to TRBJ1-5; 7 bases fit TRBD1. The CDR3 length is 15 residues. CDR1 is MNHNS, CDR2 SASEGT, per germline. V was clipped by 5 bases and J by 0 bases; unmatched bases: 4. The CDR3 protein is CASSLQGYSNQPQHF. CDR3 bases: TGTGCCAGCAGTTTACAGGGGTATAGCAATCAGCCCCAGCATTTT.

This sequence joins TRBV19 and TRBJ2-7, with D maybe TRBD1 (5 bases). Germline V CDR1 and CDR2: LNHDA, SQIVND (reference sequence). The CDR3 is made up of 14 amino acids. V lost 1 base and J lost 3, with 10 bases in between. The CDR3 sequence is CASSIGDSFYEQYF. The CDR3 DNA sequence: TGTGCCAGTAGTATAGGAGACAGCTTCTACGAGCAGTACTTC.

This clone was found once. The chain joins TRBV10-2 to TRBJ1-1; D might be TRBD1 (5 bases). CDR1 and CDR2 from the germline V gene are WSHSY and SAAADI. This CDR3 is built from 12 residues. The ends were cut back, 7 bases at V and 4 bases at J, with 10 bases in the middle. The CDR3 DNA follows: TGCGCCAGCAAAAGGGGTGGCACTGAAGCTTTCTTT. This encodes CASKRGGTEAFF.

The chain joins TRBV2 to TRBJ2-5; 8 bases line up with TRBD1. Germline loops: CDR1 SNHLY, CDR2 FYNNEI. V gave up 6 bases and J gave up 5 bases; unmatched junction bases: 8. This CDR3 has 14 amino acids. CDR3: CASRQRTGTETQYF. The DNA of the CDR3 is TGTGCCAGCAGACAACGGACAGGGACGGAGACCCAGTACTTC.

This clone was recorded a few times. V is TRBV5-1 and J is TRBJ1-1; no firm D call. CDR1 and CDR2 from the germline V gene are SGHRS and YFSETQ. V was clipped by 0 bases and J by 3 bases, with 12 bases between them. CDR3 length: 15 amino acids. The CDR3 region is CASSLDEFLDTEAFF. The CDR3 DNA reads as TGCGCCAGCAGCTTGGATGAGTTTTTGGACACTGAAGCTTTCTTT.

This rearrangement joins TRBV11-1 to TRBJ2-5; a weak D match, TRBD1 (6 bases). This CDR3 has 14 residues. Looked up from germline, CDR1 is SGHAT and CDR2 is FQDESV (reference sequence). Trimming shortened V by 5 bases and J by 5 bases, and 15 bases separated the two germline ends. The CDR3 coding sequence is TGTGCCAGCAGCGCCAGGCAGGGGCGGGAGACCCAGTACTTC. Translation: CASSARQGRETQYF.

V gene TRBV15 combines with J gene TRBJ2-7; 8 bases fit TRBD1. Germline trimming cut 8 bases from V and 2 bases from J; bases unmatched to any gene: 5. From germline, CDR1 is LNHNV and CDR2 YYDKDF (reference sequence). The CDR3 is 13 amino acids. CDR3 DNA: TGTGCCACCGGACAGGGTTATACCTACGAGCAGTACTTC. Translated, it gives CATGQGYTYEQYF.